This T cell receptor beta chain comes out of a study of T-cell memory formation after mild COVID-19. Study information: Most TCR clusters belonged to a single donor.

This clonotype turned up a few times. The antigen remains undetermined. Whole-study results and caveats: Specificity for SARS-CoV-2 was not confirmed among the second-wave clones peaking on day 37. Certain responding clones were present in pre-infection memory, suggesting participation of cross-reactive memory.

Researchers used 5'RACE with constant-segment primers to make TCR alpha and TCR beta cDNA libraries that carry sample barcodes and UMIs. From the 5' RACE reads, TCRdb called clonotypes with MiXCR, one entry per CDR3 protein. This table has about 290,000 distinct CDR3 sequences, around 17% appearing once. V was clipped by 4 bases and J by 2 bases; unmatched bases: 8. Germline values: CDR1 SGHTA, CDR2 FQGTGA. The CDR3 extends over 18 amino acids. The chain links TRBV7-3 to TRBJ2-6; 10 nucleotides agree with TRBD1. This TCR came from a man between 18 and 35 years old who had mild COVID-19 (a few samples of this study predate the infection). Cell type and time point are not known. Sequenced: PBMCs or a T cell subset sorted from them (not recorded which). CDR3 nucleotide sequence: TGTGCCAGCAGCTCGACAGGGGGCTCATTGACTGGGGCCAACGTCCTGACTTTC. It specifies CASSSTGGSLTGANVLTF.